This T cell receptor beta chain was captured in a study of PD-L1 blockade in urothelial cancer (dated by TCRdb to about 2017). With regard to the full study: Every patient began therapy at some point between 2014 and 2015 and was given atezolizumab 1,200 mg intravenously every 3 weeks. Twenty-five of 29 patients were identified as males with urothelial cancer of bladder origin, and a prior smoking history was reported by 18 of 29 patients. An ECOG performance status of 0 or 1 was recorded for the patients, and 0 to 3 prior chemotherapy regimens had been received by the patients. Blood samples were analyzed at 3 weeks after treatment start (second dose) and at 6 weeks after treatment start. Blood samples gave median yields of approximately 130,000 T cells and over 80,000 unique TCRs, along with a median clonality of 0.080. The study was an exploratory multi-omic analysis of somatic, immune and clinical correlates of response to PD-L1 blockade with atezolizumab in urothelial cancer. TCR sequencing covered pretreatment tumor samples and matched, serially collected peripheral blood taken before and after atezolizumab treatment. Durable clinical benefit meant progression-free survival longer than 6 months, and TCR features were also tested against progression-free and overall survival. Whole exome sequencing and RNA sequencing of pretreatment tumors were performed alongside TCR sequencing in the same patients. Under ten patients achieved durable clinical benefit and approximately 20 did not. Pretreatment blood TCR-seq was available for fewer than 30 patients, at least one posttreatment blood collection was obtained for about 24 patients, and tumor TCR-seq was available for about 24 patients.

Comments on this clone: No antigen is known for it. No much larger clonotype is one base removed from it; base qualities were not supplied.

General findings and caveats noted by the study authors: Improved progression-free and overall survival was associated with having pretreatment peripheral blood TCR clonality below the median. Greater expansion of tumor-associated TCR clones in peripheral blood 3 weeks after the start of treatment was observed in patients with durable benefit (n of about 21, p = 0.022). Because the sample size was small (n ≈ 27) and many exploratory analyses were performed, the results are intended to be hypothesis-generating.

Interpreted using the paper, the time point label stands for: peripheral blood 6 weeks after treatment start. The cohort comprised around 31 patients with locally advanced or metastatic urothelial carcinoma treated at Memorial Sloan Kettering on a trial protocol. Peripheral blood mononuclear cells were collected pretreatment and during treatment, with between 1 and 8 total time points per patient. The Qiagen DNeasy Blood extraction kit was used to purify genomic DNA from total PBMCs and tumor samples. PBMCs were collected pretreatment and during treatment, and were isolated and stored as previously described. Synthetic TCR analog templates were spiked into each PCR to estimate absolute template abundance from read counts. Using the immunoSEQ assay, TCRbeta CDR3 regions were amplified from genomic DNA with bias-controlled V and J gene primers. Rearranged TCRbeta segments were sequenced at approximately 20X coverage. On the authors' methods: Clustering was used to correct sequencing errors, and CDR3s were annotated against IMGT so that V, D and J genes could be assigned. Downstream analyses used only productive TCRbeta rearrangements, leaving out any out-of-frame or stop-codon sequences. Clonality was computed as one minus Shannon entropy normalized by the log of the number of unique productive sequences. Fisher's exact test with Benjamini-Hochberg correction, using a cutoff of adjusted p below 0.01, was how clones that differed between time points or between blood and tumor were identified. Here the immuneACCESS table is served through TCRdb, limited to in-frame sequences with V and J called. Missing clones are a known gap in these copies; in checked studies unresolved V genes cover under half, and the rest lacks a known reason. V, J and clone size were drawn from that table, and D and trimming were deduced from the DNA. Recorded for this sample are 29,000 or so clones; around 80% of them occurred a single time. Clones ranked in the top ten supply 2.5% to 3.5% of the sample.

CDR1 SGHNT and CDR2 YYREEE were looked up in the germline V gene (reference sequence). Here V drops 7 bases and J drops 1 base, and the junction holds 5 bases not matched to any gene. Its CDR3 holds 14 amino acids, cysteine through phenylalanine. CDR3 DNA only is kept here, 42 bases in frame from base 1. The starting material was PBMCs, obtained around atezolizumab (anti-PD-L1) treatment. The TCR sequence derives from a man aged 65 to 85 with urothelial cancer. This chain is built from TRBV5-4 and TRBJ2-3; TRBD2 aligns with 8 central bases. Here is the DNA: TGTGCCAGCGGGAGGCGGGAGGGCACAGATACGCAGTATTTT. It codes for CASGRREGTDTQYF.